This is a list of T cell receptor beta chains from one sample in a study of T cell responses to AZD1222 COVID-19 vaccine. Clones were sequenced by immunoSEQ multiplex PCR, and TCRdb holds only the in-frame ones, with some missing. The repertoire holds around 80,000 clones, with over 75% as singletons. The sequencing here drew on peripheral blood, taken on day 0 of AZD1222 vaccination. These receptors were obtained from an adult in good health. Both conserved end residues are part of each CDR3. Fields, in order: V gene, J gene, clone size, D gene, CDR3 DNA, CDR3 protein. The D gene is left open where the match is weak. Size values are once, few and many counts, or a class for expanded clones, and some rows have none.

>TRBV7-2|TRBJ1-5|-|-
TGTGCCAGCAGCTTAGAAGGGGGAAAGCCCCAGCATTTT
CASSLEGGKPQHF
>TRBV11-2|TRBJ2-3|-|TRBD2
TGTGCCAGCAGCTTAGATCTGGGACTAGCGGGGTTGTCAGATACGCAGTATTTT
CASSLDLGLAGLSDTQYF
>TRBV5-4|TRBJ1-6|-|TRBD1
TGTGCCAGCAGACCCGGGACAGGGCGAAATTCACCCCTCCACTTT
CASRPGTGRNSPLHF
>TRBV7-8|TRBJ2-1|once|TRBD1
TGTGCCAGCAGCCCCGGGACAGGTGACTACAATGAGCAGTTCTTC
CASSPGTGDYNEQFF
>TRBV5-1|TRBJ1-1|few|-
TGCGCCAGCAGCTTGAAACGGTTTGGGACTGAAGCTTTCTTT
CASSLKRFGTEAFF
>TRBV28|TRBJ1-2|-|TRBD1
TGTGCCAGCACCCTGAACCCATCAGGGGGCAGGTATGGCTACACCTTC
CASTLNPSGGRYGYTF
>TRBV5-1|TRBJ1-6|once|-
TGCGCCAGCAGCTTTGGGGGGAAGACGGGACGGGAAGATTCACCCCTCCACTTT
CASSFGGKTGREDSPLHF
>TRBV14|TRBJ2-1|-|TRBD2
TGTGCCAGCAGCCAAGGACGGGTCCAGCGGGGTTACAATGAGCAGTTCTTC
CASSQGRVQRGYNEQFF
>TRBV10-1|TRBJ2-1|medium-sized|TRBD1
TGCGCCAGCAGTGAGGCACCGGGACAGGGCCACTACAATGAGCAGTTCTTC
CASSEAPGQGHYNEQFF
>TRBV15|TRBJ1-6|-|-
TGTGCCACCAGCCGAGGGGGGGGGTCCTATAATTCACCCCTCCACTTT
CATSRGGGSYNSPLHF
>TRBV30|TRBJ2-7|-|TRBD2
TGTGCCTGGAGTACAGGGACTAGCGGTTCCTGGGGGCAGTACTTC
CAWSTGTSGSWGQYF
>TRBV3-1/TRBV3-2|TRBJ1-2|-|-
TGTGCCAGCAGCCAGCGCTTAGACGGCGGCTACACCTTC
CASSQRLDGGYTF
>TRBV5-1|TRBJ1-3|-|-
TGCGCCAGCAGCTTTGAGGGGTTGACTGGAAACACCATATATTTT
CASSFEGLTGNTIYF
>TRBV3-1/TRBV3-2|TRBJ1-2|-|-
TGTGCCAGCAGCCCTTTTAGCGGGGTCTATGGCTACACCTTC
CASSPFSGVYGYTF
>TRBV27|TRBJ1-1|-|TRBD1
TGTGCCAGCAGTTTATCACAGGGGCTGGGGACTGAAGCTTTCTTT
CASSLSQGLGTEAFF
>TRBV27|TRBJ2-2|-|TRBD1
TGTGCCAGCAGTTCAGGGGGTTTCACCGGGGAGCTGTTTTTT
CASSSGGFTGELFF
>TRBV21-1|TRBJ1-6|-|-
TGTGCCAGCAGCAAACCTCGGGGAGGGTGGGGGAATTCACCCCTCCACTTT
CASSKPRGGWGNSPLHF
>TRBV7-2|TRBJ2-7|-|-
TGTGCCAGCAGCTTTGGAGGGCGGCACGACGGGCAGTACTTC
CASSFGGRHDGQYF
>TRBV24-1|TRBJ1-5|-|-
TGTGCCACCAGTGGGGCAGTCGGGGGGAGCAATCAGCCCCAGCATTTT
CATSGAVGGSNQPQHF
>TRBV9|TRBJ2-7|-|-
TGTGCCAGCAGCCCTGGGGGGACCTCGGGCGAGCAGTACTTC
CASSPGGTSGEQYF
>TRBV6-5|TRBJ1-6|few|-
TGTGCCAGCAGTTACTCATGGGGGGTTAATTCACCCCTCCACTTT
CASSYSWGVNSPLHF
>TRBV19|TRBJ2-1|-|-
TGTGCCAGTAGCCTACAGGGGCCGGGACTAGGGTATAACAATGAGCAGTTCTTC
CASSLQGPGLGYNNEQFF
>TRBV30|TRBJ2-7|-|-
TGTGCCTGGAAGGAGGGTGGTACCTACGAGCAGTACTTC
CAWKEGGTYEQYF
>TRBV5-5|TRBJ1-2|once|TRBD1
TGTGCCAGCAGCCCGGGACAGGGGATAACCTACACCTTC
CASSPGQGITYTF
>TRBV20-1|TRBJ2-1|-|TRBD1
TGCAGTGCTAGTGATCTGAGGGGGCGTGGGAATGAGCAGTTCTTC
CSASDLRGRGNEQFF
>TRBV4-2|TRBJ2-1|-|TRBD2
TGTGCCAGCAGCCAAGATTCGGTAGCGGGGGGAAGCTACAATGAGCAGTTCTTC
CASSQDSVAGGSYNEQFF
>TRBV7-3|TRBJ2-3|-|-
TGTGCCAGCAGCTTATGGGCGCAGAGTCTCCGGGGAGATACGCAGTATTTT
CASSLWAQSLRGDTQYF
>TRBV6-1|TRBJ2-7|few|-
TGTGCCAGCAGTGAAGGAAGGTTTGGGGTTCGGTACGAGCAGTACTTC
CASSEGRFGVRYEQYF
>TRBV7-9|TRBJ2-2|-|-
TGTGCCAGCAGCTTAGCGTTCATCGGCGGGGAGCTGTTTTTT
CASSLAFIGGELFF
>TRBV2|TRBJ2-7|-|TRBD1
TGTGCCAGCAGTGAAGGAACGGGACAGGGGGCGTGGTACGAGCAGTACTTC
CASSEGTGQGAWYEQYF
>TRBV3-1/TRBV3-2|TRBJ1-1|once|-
TGTGCCAGCAGCCACCCGTTAACGAACACTGAAGCTTTCTTT
CASSHPLTNTEAFF
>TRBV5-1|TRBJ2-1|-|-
TGCGCCAGCAGCTCGGGGCTACACAATGAGCAGTTCTTC
CASSSGLHNEQFF
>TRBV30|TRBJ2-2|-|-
TGTGCCTGGAAGGCGAGTGGGAACACCGGGGAGCTGTTTTTT
CAWKASGNTGELFF
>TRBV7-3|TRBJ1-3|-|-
TGTGCCAGCAGCCCACGAATTGTCTCTGGAAACACCATATATTTT
CASSPRIVSGNTIYF
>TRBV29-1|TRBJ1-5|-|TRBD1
TGCAGCGTTGTATTTGGGACAGGGTTTCATCAGCCCCAGCATTTT
CSVVFGTGFHQPQHF
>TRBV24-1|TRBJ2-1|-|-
TGTGCCACCAGTGATTCCCATCAAAACAATGAGCAGTTCTTC
CATSDSHQNNEQFF
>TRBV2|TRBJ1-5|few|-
TGTGCCAGCAGTGACGTCAGGGGAGCGCCCCAGCATTTT
CASSDVRGAPQHF
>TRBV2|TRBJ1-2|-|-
TGTGCCAGCAGTGAAGCATCAGGTTCCTATGGCTACACCTTC
CASSEASGSYGYTF
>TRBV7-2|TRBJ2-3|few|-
TGTGCCAGCAGCTTAGTCTTGGGGGGGGCTACAGATACGCAGTATTTT
CASSLVLGGATDTQYF
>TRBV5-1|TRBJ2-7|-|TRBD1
TGCGCCAGCACCTCAAATGACAGGGGCGGCGAGCAGTACTTC
CASTSNDRGGEQYF
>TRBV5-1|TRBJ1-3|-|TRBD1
TGCGCCAGCAGCTCGCCGGGACAGGGAAACACCATATATTTT
CASSSPGQGNTIYF
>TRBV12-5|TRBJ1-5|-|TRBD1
TGTGCTAGTGGTTCCAAACCGGGACAGCGGACTTATAGCAATCAGCCCCAGCATTTT
CASGSKPGQRTYSNQPQHF